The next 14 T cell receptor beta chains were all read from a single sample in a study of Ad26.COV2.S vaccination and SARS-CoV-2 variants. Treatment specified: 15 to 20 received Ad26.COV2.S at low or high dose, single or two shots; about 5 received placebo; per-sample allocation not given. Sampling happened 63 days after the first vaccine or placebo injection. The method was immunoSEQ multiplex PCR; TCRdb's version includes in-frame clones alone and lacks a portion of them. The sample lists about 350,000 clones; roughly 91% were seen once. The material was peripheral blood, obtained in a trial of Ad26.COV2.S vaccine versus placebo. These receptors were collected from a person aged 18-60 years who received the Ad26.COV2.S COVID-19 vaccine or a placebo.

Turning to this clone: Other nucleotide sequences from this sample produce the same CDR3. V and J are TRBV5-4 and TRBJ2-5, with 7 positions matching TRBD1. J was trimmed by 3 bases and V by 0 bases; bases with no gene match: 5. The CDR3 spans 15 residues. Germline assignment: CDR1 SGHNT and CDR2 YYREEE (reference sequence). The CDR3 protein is CASSLARQGEETQYF. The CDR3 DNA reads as TGTGCCAGCAGCTTGGCCAGGCAGGGGGAAGAGACCCAGTACTTC.

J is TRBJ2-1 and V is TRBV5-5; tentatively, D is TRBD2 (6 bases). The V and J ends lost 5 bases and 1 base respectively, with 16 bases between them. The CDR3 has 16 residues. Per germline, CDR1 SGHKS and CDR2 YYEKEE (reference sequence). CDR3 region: CASRRLDGLSYNEQFF. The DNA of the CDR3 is TGTGCCAGCAGGAGACTAGACGGGCTTTCCTACAATGAGCAGTTCTTC.

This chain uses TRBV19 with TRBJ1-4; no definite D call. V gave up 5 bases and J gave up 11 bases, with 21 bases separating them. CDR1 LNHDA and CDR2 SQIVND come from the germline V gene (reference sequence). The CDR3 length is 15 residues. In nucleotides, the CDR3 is TGTGCCAGTAGTTTATACATAACCTCCTCGGAGAAACTGTTTTTT. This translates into CASSLYITSSEKLFF. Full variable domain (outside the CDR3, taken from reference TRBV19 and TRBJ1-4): DGGITQSPKYLFRKEGQNVTLSCEQNLNHDAMYWYRQDPGQGLRLIYYSQIVNDFQKGDIAEGYSVSREKKESFPLTVTSAQKNPTAFYLCASSLYITSSEKLFFGSGTQLSVL.

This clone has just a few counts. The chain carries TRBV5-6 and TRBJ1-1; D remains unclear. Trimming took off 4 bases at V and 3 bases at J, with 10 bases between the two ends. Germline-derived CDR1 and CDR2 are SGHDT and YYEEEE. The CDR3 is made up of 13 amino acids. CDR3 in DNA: TGTGCCAGCAGCGACGACCGGGACACTGAAGCTTTCTTT. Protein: CASSDDRDTEAFF.

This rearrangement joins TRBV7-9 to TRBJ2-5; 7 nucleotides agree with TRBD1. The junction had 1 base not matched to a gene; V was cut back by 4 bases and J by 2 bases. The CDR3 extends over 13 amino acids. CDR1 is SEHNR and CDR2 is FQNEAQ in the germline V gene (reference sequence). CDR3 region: CASSWDRQETQYF. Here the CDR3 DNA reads TGTGCCAGCAGCTGGGACAGACAAGAGACCCAGTACTTC.

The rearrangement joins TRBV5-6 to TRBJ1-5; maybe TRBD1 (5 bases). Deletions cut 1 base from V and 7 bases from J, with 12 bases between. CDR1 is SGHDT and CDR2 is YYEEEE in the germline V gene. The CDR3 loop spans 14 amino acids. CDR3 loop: CASSLSRARQPQHF. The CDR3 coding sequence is TGTGCCAGCAGCTTGTCCAGGGCTCGACAGCCCCAGCATTTT.

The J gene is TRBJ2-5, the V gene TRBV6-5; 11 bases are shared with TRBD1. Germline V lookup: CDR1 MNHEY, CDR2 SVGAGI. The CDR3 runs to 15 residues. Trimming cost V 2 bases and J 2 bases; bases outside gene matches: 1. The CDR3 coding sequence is TGTGCCAGCAGTTACGGGACAGGGGGACAAGAGACCCAGTACTTC. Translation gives CASSYGTGGQETQYF.

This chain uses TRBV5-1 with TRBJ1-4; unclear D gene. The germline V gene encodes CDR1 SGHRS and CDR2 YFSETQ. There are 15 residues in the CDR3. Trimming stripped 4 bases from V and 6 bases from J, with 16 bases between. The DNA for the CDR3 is TGCGCCAGCAGCACAGCCCCGGGCCCCGATGAAAAACTGTTTTTT. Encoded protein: CASSTAPGPDEKLFF. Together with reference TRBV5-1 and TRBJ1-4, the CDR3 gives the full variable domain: KAGVTQTPRYLIKTRGQQVTLSCSPISGHRSVSWYQQTPGQGLQFLFEYFSETQRNKGNFPGRFSGRQFSNSRSEMNVSTLELGDSALYLCASSTAPGPDEKLFFGSGTQLSVL.

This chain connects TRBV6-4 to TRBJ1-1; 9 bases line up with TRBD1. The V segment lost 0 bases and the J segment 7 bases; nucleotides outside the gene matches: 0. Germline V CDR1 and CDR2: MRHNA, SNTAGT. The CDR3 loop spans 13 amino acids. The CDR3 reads CASSDSTGGEAFF. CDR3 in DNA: TGTGCCAGCAGTGACTCGACAGGGGGTGAAGCTTTCTTT.

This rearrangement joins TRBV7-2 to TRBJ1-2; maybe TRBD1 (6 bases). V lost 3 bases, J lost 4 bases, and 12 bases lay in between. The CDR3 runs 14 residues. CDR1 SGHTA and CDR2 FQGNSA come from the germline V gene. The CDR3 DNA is TGTGCCAGCAGCTTTACAGGGATGGTCTATGGCTACACCTTC. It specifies CASSFTGMVYGYTF.

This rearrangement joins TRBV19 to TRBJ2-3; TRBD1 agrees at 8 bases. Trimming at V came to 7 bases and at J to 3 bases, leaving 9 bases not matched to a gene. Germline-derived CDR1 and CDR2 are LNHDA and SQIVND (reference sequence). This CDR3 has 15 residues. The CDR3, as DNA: TGTGCCAGTACCCCTCGACAGGGGACTACAGATACGCAGTATTTT. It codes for CASTPRQGTTDTQYF.

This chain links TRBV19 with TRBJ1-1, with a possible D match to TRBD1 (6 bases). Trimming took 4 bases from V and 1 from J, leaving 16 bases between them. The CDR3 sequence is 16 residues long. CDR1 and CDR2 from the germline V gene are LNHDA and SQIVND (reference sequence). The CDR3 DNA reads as TGTGCCAGTAGTACCTTAGTACAGGGAAAGAACACTGAAGCTTTCTTT. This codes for CASSTLVQGKNTEAFF.

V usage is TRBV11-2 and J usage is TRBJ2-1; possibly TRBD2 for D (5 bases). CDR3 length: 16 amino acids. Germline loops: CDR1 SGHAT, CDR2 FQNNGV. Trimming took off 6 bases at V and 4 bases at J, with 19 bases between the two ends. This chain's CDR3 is CASRARTDEVYNEQFF. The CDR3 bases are TGTGCCAGCAGGGCAAGGACTGACGAGGTATACAATGAGCAGTTCTTC.

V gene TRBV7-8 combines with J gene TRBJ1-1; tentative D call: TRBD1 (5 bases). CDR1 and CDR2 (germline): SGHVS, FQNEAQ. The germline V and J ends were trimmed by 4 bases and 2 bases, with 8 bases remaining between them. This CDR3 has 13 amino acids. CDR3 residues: CASSSGTNTEAFF. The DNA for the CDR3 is TGTGCCAGCAGCTCCGGGACTAACACTGAAGCTTTCTTT.